These 24 T cell receptor beta chains were all obtained from the same sample, sequenced in a study of CD8 T cells in Susac syndrome. Random-hexamer reverse transcription was applied to roughly 0.5 to 1 ug RNA. Using its own MiXCR run on the immunoSEQ multiplex PCR reads, TCRdb lists one record per CDR3 protein. Here the sample spans 75,000 to 100,000 distinct CDR3 sequences, 94% being singletons. The source material was CD8+ T cells from PBMCs. These receptors all come from a human donor in good health.

This clonotype was observed a handful of times. J is TRBJ1-1 and V is TRBV27; D possibly corresponds to TRBD1 (5 bases). The V end lost 2 bases, the J end lost 1 base, and 8 bases lay between the germline ends. The germline CDR1 and CDR2 sequences are MNHEY and SMNVEV (reference sequence). The CDR3 runs 14 residues. The CDR3 coding sequence is TGTGCCAGCAGTTTAGTTGGGGGGAACACTGAAGCTTTCTTT. It is translated as CASSLVGGNTEAFF.

V and J are TRBV27 and TRBJ1-3, with TRBD1 matching 12 bases. After removal of 0 bases from V and 4 bases from J, the junction contained 13 bases not matched to a gene. Germline V gene sequence: CDR1 MNHEY, CDR2 SMNVEV (reference sequence). The CDR3 spans 20 residues. In nucleotides, the CDR3 is TGTGCCAGCAGTTTATCTTCCTACCCCGGGACAGGGGGCAAGGGAAACACCATATATTTT. This sequence encodes CASSLSSYPGTGGKGNTIYF.

The V call is TRBV28, the J call TRBJ1-2, with TRBD1 as a possible D gene (5 bases). There are 13 residues in the CDR3. In germline, CDR1 is MDHEN, CDR2 SYDVKM. Trimming pared 7 bases from V and 8 bases from J, leaving 17 bases between. The CDR3 spells CASTPRGARGYTF. The DNA for the CDR3 is TGTGCCAGCACCCCTCGCGGGGCTCGCGGCTACACCTTC.

The rearrangement links TRBV7-9 to TRBJ2-1, with 14 bases fitting TRBD2. CDR1 and CDR2 from the germline V gene are SEHNR and FQNEAQ (reference sequence). Trimming cost V 11 bases and J 0 bases; bases outside gene matches: 9. The CDR3 contains 17 residues. CDR3 residues: CAGTGTSGSLSYNEQFF. The CDR3 DNA reads as TGTGCCGGCACCGGGACTAGCGGGAGCCTCTCCTACAATGAGCAGTTCTTC.

This clonotype was detected only once. V gene TRBV29-1 combines with J gene TRBJ1-1; 7 bases agree with TRBD1. The CDR3 sequence is 12 residues long. Trimming took 7 bases from V and 3 from J; bases not matched to a gene: 5. The germline V gene encodes CDR1 SQVTM and CDR2 ANQGSEA. The CDR3 DNA reads TGCAGCGCCGAGACAGGGCACACTGAAGCTTTCTTT. Encoded protein: CSAETGHTEAFF.

The chain has TRBV5-4 and TRBJ2-5; D gene uncertain. Trimming removed 3 bases at V and 1 base at J, with 13 bases between. The length of the CDR3 is 15 residues. The germline V gene has CDR1 SGHNT and CDR2 YYREEE (reference sequence). CDR3 protein: CASSSPETPQETQYF. The DNA for the CDR3 is TGTGCCAGCAGCTCGCCCGAGACACCCCAAGAGACCCAGTACTTC.

This rearrangement joins TRBV30 to TRBJ1-1; no clear D. This CDR3 contains 13 residues. Trimming shortened V by 4 bases and J by 3 bases, and 12 bases separated the two germline ends. The germline V gene has CDR1 GTSNPN and CDR2 SVGIG (reference sequence). The CDR3 DNA reads as TGTGCCTGGACCCGGCCCCCGGACACTGAAGCTTTCTTT. As protein: CAWTRPPDTEAFF.

The chain couples TRBV9 to TRBJ2-2; D not resolved. CDR3 size: 15 residues. Germline V lookup: CDR1 SGDLS, CDR2 YYNGEE. Trimming removed 3 bases from V and 0 bases from J, with 9 bases in between. The CDR3 DNA reads TGTGCCAGCAGCGCTAGACGGACGAACACCGGGGAGCTGTTTTTT. Translation gives CASSARRTNTGELFF.

The V gene is TRBV29-1, the J gene TRBJ1-1; D perhaps matches TRBD1 (5 bases). The CDR3 runs 13 residues. Per the germline V gene, CDR1 is SQVTM and CDR2 is ANQGSEA. V was clipped by 4 bases and J by 0 bases, with 9 bases between them. The CDR3 loop is CSVVGDLNTEAFF. As DNA, the CDR3 is TGCAGCGTTGTAGGGGATCTGAACACTGAAGCTTTCTTT.

The chain is built from TRBV9 and TRBJ1-3, with D unresolved. The CDR3 spans 16 residues. The germline V gene has CDR1 SGDLS and CDR2 YYNGEE. The V gene lost 3 bases and the J gene lost 0 bases, with 13 bases spanning the gap. The CDR3 region has the DNA TGTGCCAGCAGCGGTCCGGTAGGGTACTCTGGAAACACCATATATTTT. Its translation is CASSGPVGYSGNTIYF.

This chain links TRBV7-2 with TRBJ2-5; D gene ambiguous. Trimming removed 5 bases from V and 0 bases from J, with 16 bases in between. The CDR3 runs 16 residues. In germline, CDR1 is SGHTA, CDR2 FQGNSA. The CDR3 sequence is CASSQVPRLHQETQYF. In DNA, the CDR3 is TGTGCCAGCAGCCAAGTCCCGCGACTCCACCAAGAGACCCAGTACTTC. The entire variable domain, with the rest obtained from reference TRBV7-2 and TRBJ2-5, is as follows: GAGVSQSPSNKVTEKGKDVELRCDPISGHTALYWYRQSLGQGLEFLIYFQGNSAPDKSGLPSDRFSAERTGGSVSTLTIQRTQQEDSAVYLCASSQVPRLHQETQYFGPGTRLLVL.

The chain links TRBV12-3 or TRBV12-4 to TRBJ2-5, with 7 bases matching TRBD1. CDR3 size: 12 residues. V was pared by 4 bases and J by 4 bases, with 0 bases of the junction left unmatched. CDR3 DNA: TGTGCCAGCAGTTACAGGGGAGAGACCCAGTACTTC. It translates to CASSYRGETQYF.

V is TRBV28 and J is TRBJ2-7, with 9 bases matching TRBD1. The CDR3 has 14 amino acids. Germline loops: CDR1 MDHEN, CDR2 SYDVKM. The J segment lost 5 bases and the V segment lost 4 bases, leaving 6 bases of the junction unmatched. CDR3 sequence reads: CASSWDRVENEQYV. In DNA, the CDR3 is TGTGCCAGCAGTTGGGACAGGGTGGAGAACGAGCAGTACGTC.

This rearrangement joins TRBV27 to TRBJ1-5; D remains unclear. V dropped 8 bases and J dropped 0 bases, with 14 bases sitting between them. The CDR3 is made up of 15 amino acids. Germline CDR1 MNHEY, CDR2 SMNVEV (reference sequence). The CDR3 sequence is CASRGGIYSNQPQHF. The CDR3 nucleotides read TGTGCCAGCCGAGGAGGCATATATAGCAATCAGCCCCAGCATTTT.

This rearrangement joins TRBV10-3 to TRBJ1-2; TRBD1 matches at 8 bases. Germline V gene data show CDR1 as ENHRY and CDR2 as SYGVKD. This CDR3 has 14 residues. The V gene end was trimmed by 6 bases and the J gene end by 4 bases; junction bases not matched to a gene: 7. The CDR3 region has the DNA TGTGCCATCAGGCCCGGACAGGGTGGCTATGGCTACACCTTC. Its protein is CAIRPGQGGYGYTF.

This chain uses TRBV5-1 with TRBJ1-5; D is unresolved. With 4 bases removed from V and 5 bases from J, the gap between germline ends came to 16 bases. Germline V lookup: CDR1 SGHRS, CDR2 YFSETQ. This CDR3 comprises 15 residues. Written as DNA, the CDR3 is TGCGCCAGCAGCCCAGGAATTAGTTCTGATCAGCCCCAGCATTTT. It is translated as CASSPGISSDQPQHF.

The chain carries TRBV27 and TRBJ2-7; D gene uncertain. Per the germline V gene, CDR1 is MNHEY and CDR2 is SMNVEV (reference sequence). Trimming shortened V by 5 bases and J by 5 bases, and 16 bases separated the two germline ends. The CDR3 sequence is 14 residues long. As DNA, the CDR3 is TGTGCCAGCAGTCCCGCCACCTTTAGGAACGAGCAGTACTTC. Encoded protein: CASSPATFRNEQYF.

The chain combines TRBV27 with TRBJ2-1, with TRBD2 matching over 11 bases. Germline assignment: CDR1 MNHEY and CDR2 SMNVEV (reference sequence). The junction had 3 bases not matched to a gene; V was cut back by 4 bases and J by 4 bases. The CDR3 has 15 amino acids. The CDR3 loop is CASSSGTSGYNEQFF. The CDR3 bases are TGTGCCAGCAGTTCCGGGACTAGCGGTTACAATGAGCAGTTCTTC.

This chain connects TRBV4-3 to TRBJ2-5; 7 nucleotides match TRBD1. Trimming at V came to 1 base and at J to 3 bases, leaving 2 bases not matched to a gene. CDR1 is LGHNA, CDR2 YSLEER, per germline. This CDR3 comprises 14 residues. The CDR3: CASSQGGTEETQYF. CDR3 bases: TGCGCCAGCAGCCAAGGGGGGACAGAAGAGACCCAGTACTTC.

This clonotype was recorded once. This chain joins TRBV3-1 and TRBJ2-3, with 8 bases aligning to TRBD2. The CDR3 spans 17 residues. V dropped 0 bases and J dropped 2; count of bases not matched to a gene: 7. Germline values: CDR1 LGHDT, CDR2 YNNKEL (reference sequence). The CDR3 nucleotides read TGTGCCAGCAGCCAAGATACGGGGACTAGTCCCACAGATACGCAGTATTTT. This gives the protein CASSQDTGTSPTDTQYF.

This clonotype showed up just once. CDR3 protein: CASSQGPHPQADEQFF. DNA of the CDR3: TGCGCCAGCAGCCAAGGACCACATCCCCAGGCCGATGAGCAGTTCTTC. This chain links TRBV4-1 with TRBJ2-1; D unclear. CDR1 MGHRA and CDR2 YSYEKL come from the germline V gene. This CDR3 region has 16 residues. V was cut by 1 base and J by 8 bases, with 18 bases left in between.

This clonotype appeared a few times. The V gene is TRBV6-2 or TRBV6-3, the J gene TRBJ2-7, with a possible D match to TRBD1 (6 bases). Germline CDR1 is MNHEY and CDR2 is SVGEGT. This CDR3 spans 14 amino acids. Trimming took 2 bases from V and 0 from J, leaving 8 bases between them. In nucleotides, the CDR3 is TGTGCCAGCAGTTACCGGGACAACTCCTACGAGCAGTACTTC. It encodes CASSYRDNSYEQYF.

The rearrangement uses TRBV20-1 and TRBJ2-3, with 7 bases aligning to TRBD1. Germline V gene data show CDR1 as DFQATT and CDR2 as SNEGSKA (reference sequence). This CDR3 spans 18 amino acids. The V segment lost 0 bases and the J segment 3 bases; nucleotides outside the gene matches: 15. The CDR3 DNA reads TGCAGTGCTAGAGATACGCTACAGGGGCCCCGTGTGACAGATACGCAGTATTTT. It is translated as CSARDTLQGPRVTDTQYF.

As DNA, the CDR3 is TGCAGCGTTGATATGGGGATGGAGCATGGAGGATATGGCTACACCTTC. Protein sequence: CSVDMGMEHGGYGYTF. V is TRBV29-1 and J is TRBJ1-2; no clear D gene. The V gene lost 3 bases and the J gene lost 5 bases, with 22 bases spanning the gap. The CDR3 has 16 amino acids. Germline CDR1 SQVTM, CDR2 ANQGSEA. Filled out from reference TRBV29-1 and TRBJ1-2, the complete variable domain reads SAVISQKPSRDICQRGTSLTIQCQVDSQVTMMFWYRQQPGQSLTLIATANQGSEATYESGFVIDKFPISRPNLTFSTLTVSNMSPEDSSIYLCSVDMGMEHGGYGYTFGSGTRLTVV.